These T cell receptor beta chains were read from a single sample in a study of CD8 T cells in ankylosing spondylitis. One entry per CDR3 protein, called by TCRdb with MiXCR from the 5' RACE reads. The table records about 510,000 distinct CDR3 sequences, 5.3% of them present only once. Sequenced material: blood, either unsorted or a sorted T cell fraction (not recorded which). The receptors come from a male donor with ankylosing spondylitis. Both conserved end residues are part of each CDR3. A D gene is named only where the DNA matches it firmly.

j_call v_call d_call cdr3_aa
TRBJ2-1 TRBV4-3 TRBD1 CASSQNRDRDEQFF
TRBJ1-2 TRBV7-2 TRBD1 CASSSRTGVEGYTF
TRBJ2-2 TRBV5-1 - CASSLGNKNTGELFF
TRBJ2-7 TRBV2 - CASGGPGEGYEQYF
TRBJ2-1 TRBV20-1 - CSATHWTAAGAGVDNEQFF
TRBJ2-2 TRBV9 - CASSVGTPGELFF
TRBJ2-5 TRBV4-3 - CASSQGPQETQYF
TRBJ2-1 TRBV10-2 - CASSESGQLNEQFF
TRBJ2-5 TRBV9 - CASSVGGAGETQYF
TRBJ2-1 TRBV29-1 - CSATQGMDEQFF
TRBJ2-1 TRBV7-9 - CASSLRWFEQFF
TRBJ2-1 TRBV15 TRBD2 CATSRGLAGVLSYNEQFF
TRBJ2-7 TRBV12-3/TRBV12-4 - CASSFTGWSSYEQYF
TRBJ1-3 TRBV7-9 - CASMVSSGNTIYF
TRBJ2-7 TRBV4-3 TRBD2 CASSQVSSGSYEQYF
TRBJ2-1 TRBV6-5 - CASSYARGSNEQFF
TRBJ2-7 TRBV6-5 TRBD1 CASSYQGALGHEQYF
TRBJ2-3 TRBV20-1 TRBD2 CSARDALAGGPEDTQYF
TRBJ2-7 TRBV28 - CASSPLLVVSYEQYF
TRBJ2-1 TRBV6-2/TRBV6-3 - CASSYGTRRPNLRQFF
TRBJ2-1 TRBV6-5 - CASSYFGGLNEQFF
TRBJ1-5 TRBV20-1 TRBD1 CSATTGDQPQHF
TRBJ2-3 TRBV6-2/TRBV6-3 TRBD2 CASRASGRMDTQYF
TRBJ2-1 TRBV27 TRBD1 CASSPGTAFYNEQFF
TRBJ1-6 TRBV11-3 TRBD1 CASSRRDRGFTRSYNSPLHF
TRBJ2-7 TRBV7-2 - CASSPNGPAGYEQYF
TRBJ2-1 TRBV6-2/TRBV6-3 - CASNFRPGPNHNEQFF
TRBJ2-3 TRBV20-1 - CSATWSPSTDTQYF
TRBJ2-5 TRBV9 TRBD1 CASSVETGAEETQYF
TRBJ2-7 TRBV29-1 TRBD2 CSVDREGSYEQYF
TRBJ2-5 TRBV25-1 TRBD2 CASSPRGSGTKETQYF
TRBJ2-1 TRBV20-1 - CSARDGRSSYNEQFF
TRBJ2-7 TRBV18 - CASSQGLTYEQYF
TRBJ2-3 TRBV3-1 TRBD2 CASSQDGREVPTDTQYF
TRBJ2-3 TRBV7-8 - CASSLIRDLGTQYF
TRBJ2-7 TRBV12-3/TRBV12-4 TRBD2 CASSRNSGGDFYEQYF
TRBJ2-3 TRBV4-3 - CASSQAALSTDTQYF
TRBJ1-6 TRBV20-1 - CSAGRGRNSPLHF
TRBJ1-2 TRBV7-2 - CASSLAWEGYTF
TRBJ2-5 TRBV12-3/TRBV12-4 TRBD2 CASSKRELVGTQYF